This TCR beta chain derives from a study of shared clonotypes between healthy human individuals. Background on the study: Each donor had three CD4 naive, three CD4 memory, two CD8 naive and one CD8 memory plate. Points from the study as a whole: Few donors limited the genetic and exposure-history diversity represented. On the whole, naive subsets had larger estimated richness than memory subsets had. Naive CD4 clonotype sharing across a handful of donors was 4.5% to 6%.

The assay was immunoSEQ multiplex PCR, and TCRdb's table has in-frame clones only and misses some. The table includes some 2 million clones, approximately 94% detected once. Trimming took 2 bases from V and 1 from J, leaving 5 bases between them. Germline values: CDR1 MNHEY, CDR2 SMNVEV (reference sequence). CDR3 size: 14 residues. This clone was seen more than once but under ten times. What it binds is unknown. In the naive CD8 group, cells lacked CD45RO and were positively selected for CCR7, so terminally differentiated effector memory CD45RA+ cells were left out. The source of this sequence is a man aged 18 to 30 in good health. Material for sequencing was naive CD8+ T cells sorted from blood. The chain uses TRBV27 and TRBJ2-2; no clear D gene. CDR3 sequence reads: CASSLMVNTGELFF. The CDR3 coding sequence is TGTGCCAGCAGTTTAATGGTGAACACCGGGGAGCTGTTTTTT.